These 9 T cell receptor beta chains originate from one sample sequenced in a study of long-term antiretroviral therapy in people with HIV. Assay version v3.0 of immunoSEQ was used, and it was run at survey level. Using immunoSEQ multiplex PCR, the repertoire was profiled, and TCRdb retains in-frame clones only, with some absent. Of 25,000 to 35,000 clones in the sample, roughly 96% are singletons; the top ten hold over 7%. The specimen comprised unsorted PBMCs, sampled 5.3 years after starting antiretroviral therapy. These receptor sequences come from a man younger than 45 with HIV.

This rearrangement joins TRBV28 to TRBJ1-3; possibly TRBD1 for D (5 bases). Trimming pared 6 bases from V and 0 bases from J, leaving 9 bases between. CDR3 length: 14 amino acids. Germline CDR1 MDHEN, CDR2 SYDVKM. CDR3 DNA sequence: TGTGCCAGCAGCCGACAGAGCTCTGGAAACACCATATATTTT. Its protein product is CASSRQSSGNTIYF.

The rearrangement uses TRBV4-1 and TRBJ2-6; perhaps TRBD2 as D (5 bases). V lost 0 bases and J 0 bases, leaving 18 bases between the germline ends. Germline CDR1 reads MGHRA; CDR2 reads YSYEKL. This CDR3 is built from 20 residues. CDR3 in amino acids: CASSQDLLGRRDSGANVLTF. For the CDR3, the DNA is TGCGCCAGCAGCCAAGACCTTTTAGGCCGACGGGACTCTGGGGCCAACGTCCTGACTTTC.

The chain recombines TRBV30 with TRBJ1-2; tentative D call: TRBD1 (5 bases). The V and J ends lost 3 bases and 5 bases respectively, with 19 bases between them. CDR3 length: 15 amino acids. Germline V gene data show CDR1 as GTSNPN and CDR2 as SVGIG (reference sequence). CDR3 in DNA: TGTGCCTGGAGGGCCATTCTGGCAGGGCGGTATGGCTACACCTTC. Amino acids: CAWRAILAGRYGYTF.

The rearrangement joins TRBV9 to TRBJ1-4, with a tentative D call TRBD1 (6 bases). Trimming removed 3 bases at V and 7 bases at J, with 7 bases between. Germline loops: CDR1 SGDLS, CDR2 YYNGEE. The CDR3 extends over 12 amino acids. The CDR3 is CASSGTAEKLFF. The CDR3 nucleotides read TGTGCCAGCAGCGGGACAGCTGAAAAACTGTTTTTT. Looking up the rest from reference TRBV9 and TRBJ1-4 gives the full variable domain: DSGVTQTPKHLITATGQRVTLRCSPRSGDLSVYWYQQSLDQGLQFLIQYYNGEERAKGNILERFSAQQFPDLHSELNLSSLELGDSALYFCASSGTAEKLFFGSGTQLSVL.

The chain is built from TRBV19 and TRBJ2-7; 9 nucleotides align to TRBD1. Looked up from germline, CDR1 is LNHDA and CDR2 is SQIVND (reference sequence). CDR3 length: 16 residues. J lost 1 base, V lost 5 bases, and 9 bases had no gene match. The DNA for the CDR3 is TGTGCCAGTAGTTCACGCGGACAGGGGATATCCTACGAGCAGTACTTC. It is translated as CASSSRGQGISYEQYF.

The CDR3: CASSLSRRGGLAKNIQYF. The DNA of the CDR3 is TGTGCCAGCAGCTTATCGCGTCGGGGAGGACTAGCCAAAAACATTCAGTACTTC. This chain uses TRBV7-8 with TRBJ2-4; tentative D call: TRBD2 (6 bases). This CDR3 comprises 18 residues. The germline V and J ends were trimmed by 2 bases and 0 bases, with 17 bases remaining between them. Germline V gene sequence: CDR1 SGHVS, CDR2 FQNEAQ.

The chain links TRBV6-1 to TRBJ1-5, with D perhaps matching TRBD1 (5 bases). Trimming removed 2 bases from V and 2 bases from J, with 10 bases in between. Germline V lookup: CDR1 MNHNS, CDR2 SASEGT. This CDR3 region has 15 residues. This CDR3 reads CASSEWDGRNQPQHF. CDR3 in DNA: TGTGCCAGCAGTGAATGGGACGGACGCAATCAGCCCCAGCATTTT.

The chain has TRBV5-6 and TRBJ1-2, with D possibly TRBD1 on 5 matching bases. V was shortened by 3 bases and J by 0 bases, with 9 bases between the two germline ends. This CDR3 is 14 amino acids long. Per the germline V gene, CDR1 is SGHDT and CDR2 is YYEEEE. The chain's CDR3 is CASSSVQANYGYTF. CDR3 sequence (DNA): TGTGCCAGCAGCTCCGTACAGGCTAACTATGGCTACACCTTC.

The V call is TRBV28, the J call TRBJ2-1, with TRBD2 as a possible D gene (7 bases). Germline CDR1 MDHEN, CDR2 SYDVKM. The V end lost 4 bases, the J end lost 1 base, and 17 bases lay between the germline ends. This CDR3 spans 17 amino acids. The CDR3 DNA sequence: TGTGCCAGCAGTTGGGGGGGGCGGATTGTTTCCTACAATGAGCAGTTCTTC. It is translated as CASSWGGRIVSYNEQFF. The variable domain in full, completed from reference TRBV28 and TRBJ2-1, reads DVKVTQSSRYLVKRTGEKVFLECVQDMDHENMFWYRQDPGLGLRLIYFSYDVKMKEKGDIPEGYSVSREKKERFSLILESASTNQTSMYLCASSWGGRIVSYNEQFFGPGTRLTVL.